The 23 T cell receptor beta chains reported below all come from one sample, sequenced in a study of shared clonotypes between healthy human individuals (dated by TCRdb to the early 2020s). To prepare the library, the immunoSEQ multiplex PCR assay was applied. TCRdb took over this immuneACCESS table, retaining in-frame rearrangements with V and J assigned. Such tables are incomplete; in checked studies, under half of the missing clones stem from an unresolved V gene, and the remainder is unexplained. This sample gives about 490,000 clones in total; approximately 78% of them show up just once. Clones ranked in the top ten supply around 12% of the sample. Material for sequencing was PBMCs. Source of these receptors: a woman aged 35 to 49 in good health. Some clones in this sample may be carry-over from other donors' samples.

Note on this clone: A read error is likely here: a far larger clone is one base away. Other DNA sequences in this sample translate to the same CDR3. V and J are TRBV6-6 and TRBJ1-1; no clear D. The V gene lost 3 bases and the J gene lost 1 base, with 15 bases spanning the gap. This CDR3 comprises 16 residues. Germline lookup yields CDR1 MNHNY and CDR2 SVGAGI (reference sequence). DNA of the CDR3: TGTGCCAGCAGTTATTCGGGCGGAGGACCGAACACTGAAGCTTTCTTT. As protein: CASSYSGGGPNTEAFF.

The rearrangement links TRBV5-1 to TRBJ1-4; D is unclear. The CDR3 extends over 14 amino acids. Germline values: CDR1 SGHRS, CDR2 YFSETQ. Between the trimmed V and J ends, which lost 2 bases and 4 bases, there was a span of 9 bases. The CDR3 sequence: CASSLARGNEKLFF. CDR3 DNA: TGCGCCAGCAGCTTAGCCCGGGGTAATGAAAAACTGTTTTTT.

The V gene is TRBV15, the J gene TRBJ1-2, with D possibly TRBD1 on 5 matching bases. The CDR3 length is 13 residues. Between the trimmed V and J ends, which lost 5 bases and 5 bases, there was a span of 12 bases. The germline V gene has CDR1 LNHNV and CDR2 YYDKDF (reference sequence). The CDR3, as DNA: TGTGCCACCAGCGGTAACAGGAATTATGGCTACACCTTC. Translation gives CATSGNRNYGYTF.

The rearrangement links TRBV29-1 to TRBJ2-5; D remains unclear. V was shortened by 7 bases and J by 5 bases, with 17 bases between the two germline ends. The CDR3 is made up of 13 amino acids. Germline V lookup: CDR1 SQVTM, CDR2 ANQGSEA. The DNA for the CDR3 is TGCAGCGCCCTGCTTCTGGGTCGGGAGACCCAGTACTTC. It yields the protein CSALLLGRETQYF. Full variable domain (rest looked up from reference TRBV29-1 and TRBJ2-5): SAVISQKPSRDICQRGTSLTIQCQVDSQVTMMFWYRQQPGQSLTLIATANQGSEATYESGFVIDKFPISRPNLTFSTLTVSNMSPEDSSIYLCSALLLGRETQYFGPGTRLLVL.

J is TRBJ2-1 and V is TRBV5-1; D uncertain. Germline CDR1 is SGHRS and CDR2 is YFSETQ. V was cut by 0 bases and J by 2 bases, with 9 bases left in between. This CDR3 is built from 15 residues. CDR3 in DNA: TGCGCCAGCAGCTTGGTCGCAGATCCCTACAATGAGCAGTTCTTC. This encodes CASSLVADPYNEQFF.

V is TRBV29-1 and J is TRBJ2-3; D remains ambiguous. With 7 bases removed from V and 3 bases from J, the gap between germline ends came to 14 bases. This CDR3 contains 13 residues. Per the germline V gene, CDR1 is SQVTM and CDR2 is ANQGSEA. In nucleotides, the CDR3 is TGCAGCGCCTCAGACTGGGGAACAGATACGCAGTATTTT. It is translated as CSASDWGTDTQYF.

The genes are TRBV7-8 and TRBJ1-1, with a tentative D call TRBD1 (6 bases). The CDR3 sequence is 16 residues long. CDR1 and CDR2 from the germline V gene are SGHVS and FQNEAQ. The V and J ends lost 2 bases and 5 bases respectively, with 18 bases between them. CDR3 bases: TGTGCCAGCAGCTTATACAGTAGGAGGGGGAGAACTGAAGCTTTCTTT. Amino acid sequence: CASSLYSRRGRTEAFF.

The rearrangement joins TRBV28 to TRBJ2-7; D unclear. Germline CDR1 MDHEN, CDR2 SYDVKM. V was pared by 4 bases and J by 1 base, with 20 bases between. This CDR3 is built from 17 residues. DNA for the CDR3: TGTGCCAGCAGTTCAAATTCCTGGGTAACAGATTCCTACGAGCAGTACTTC. Translation gives CASSSNSWVTDSYEQYF. The whole variable domain, remainder taken from reference TRBV28 and TRBJ2-7, is DVKVTQSSRYLVKRTGEKVFLECVQDMDHENMFWYRQDPGLGLRLIYFSYDVKMKEKGDIPEGYSVSREKKERFSLILESASTNQTSMYLCASSSNSWVTDSYEQYFGPGTRLTVT.

Only a few counts were recorded for this clone. The V gene is TRBV5-6, the J gene TRBJ1-2; 7 bases agree with TRBD1. The CDR3 has 14 residues. Trimming removed 4 bases from V and 2 bases from J; junction bases left unmatched: 5. Looked up from germline, CDR1 is SGHDT and CDR2 is YYEEEE. The DNA for the CDR3 is TGTGCCAGCAGCCGCGACAGGGAGAACTATGGCTACACCTTC. It specifies CASSRDRENYGYTF.

The chain combines TRBV7-6 with TRBJ2-7; 9 positions agree with TRBD2. From germline, CDR1 is SGHVS and CDR2 FNYEAQ. The length of the CDR3 is 15 residues. After removal of 1 base from V and 2 bases from J, the junction contained 3 bases not matched to a gene. The CDR3 region has the DNA TGTGCCAGCAGCTTAGGGGGCGGGAGGGCCTACGAGCAGTACTTC. It encodes CASSLGGGRAYEQYF.

The V call is TRBV28, the J call TRBJ2-1; no firm D call. CDR1 is MDHEN and CDR2 is SYDVKM in the germline V gene. V gave up 5 bases and J gave up 2 bases, with 13 bases separating them. The CDR3 has 15 amino acids. CDR3 in DNA: TGTGCCAGCAGTACGCAAAGGGCCCCCTACAATGAGCAGTTCTTC. This codes for CASSTQRAPYNEQFF.

This clone was seen a single time. This chain joins TRBV7-9 and TRBJ1-4, with unresolved D. Germline values: CDR1 SEHNR, CDR2 FQNEAQ (reference sequence). This CDR3 has 16 amino acids. V dropped 4 bases and J dropped 7 bases, with 19 bases sitting between them. In DNA form, the CDR3 reads TGTGCCAGCAGCTCACCGTCGGCGCAGGCGTTTGAAAAACTGTTTTTT. This gives the protein CASSSPSAQAFEKLFF.

The rearrangement links TRBV10-3 to TRBJ2-1, with 7 bases aligning to TRBD2. V trimming: 6 bases; J trimming: 5 bases; junction bases outside the gene matches: 4. This CDR3 has 13 residues. Germline V gives CDR1 ENHRY, CDR2 SYGVKD. In nucleotides, the CDR3 is TGTGCCATCAGGGGCCTAGCGGACAATGAGCAGTTCTTC. Translated: CAIRGLADNEQFF.

The chain joins TRBV4-1 to TRBJ1-2; D unclear. Trimming took 0 bases from V and 8 from J, leaving 7 bases between them. CDR1 MGHRA and CDR2 YSYEKL come from the germline V gene. The CDR3 is made up of 12 amino acids. In nucleotides, the CDR3 is TGCGCCAGCAGCCAAGACACGGTGGGCTACACCTTC. It yields the protein CASSQDTVGYTF.

This clone was picked up a small number of times. V gene TRBV6-1 combines with J gene TRBJ2-5; D remains ambiguous. The V gene lost 6 bases and the J gene lost 2 bases, with 16 bases spanning the gap. The CDR3 covers 15 residues. The germline V gene has CDR1 MNHNS and CDR2 SASEGT. CDR3 coding DNA: TGTGCCAGCAGAGGATCCTCGGGCCGACAAGAGACCCAGTACTTC. Translating gives CASRGSSGRQETQYF.

The gene calls are TRBV6-4 and TRBJ2-5, with D perhaps TRBD1 (5 bases). Germline CDR1 is MRHNA and CDR2 is SNTAGT. The CDR3 sequence is 15 residues long. Between the trimmed V and J ends, which lost 0 bases and 1 base, there was a span of 9 bases. DNA of the CDR3: TGTGCCAGCAGTGACTCAGCCAGGGTCCAAGAGACCCAGTACTTC. This translates into CASSDSARVQETQYF.

V usage is TRBV7-6 and J usage is TRBJ2-7, with TRBD2 matching 10 bases. V trimming: 4 bases; J trimming: 4 bases; junction bases outside the gene matches: 4. The CDR3 runs 14 residues. Germline CDR1 reads SGHVS; CDR2 reads FNYEAQ. CDR3 in DNA: TGTGCCAGCAGCTCCGGGACTAGCGTTTACGAGCAGTACTTC. Its translation: CASSSGTSVYEQYF.

This clone was detected only a few times. The chain employs TRBV2 and TRBJ1-4; perhaps TRBD1 as D (6 bases). The CDR3 extends over 11 amino acids. Germline V gene lookup returns CDR1 SNHLY and CDR2 FYNNEI. Trimming took off 8 bases at V and 16 bases at J, with 17 bases between the two ends. CDR3 protein: CASSYSRDKFF. The CDR3 nucleotides are TGTGCCAGCTCCTATTCCCGGGACAAGTTTTTT.

This clone was counted a few times. The V call is TRBV9, the J call TRBJ2-1, with 12 bases matching TRBD2. This CDR3 comprises 16 residues. Per the germline V gene, CDR1 is SGDLS and CDR2 is YYNGEE. V gave up 3 bases and J gave up 2 bases; unmatched junction bases: 3. CDR3 sequence reads: CASSDRTSGTYNEQFF. DNA of the CDR3: TGTGCCAGCAGCGATCGGACTAGCGGGACCTACAATGAGCAGTTCTTC.

Note on this clone: This may be a read error: a much more frequent sequence differs by one nucleotide. This chain joins TRBV7-3 and TRBJ2-2; no clear D. Germline values: CDR1 SGHTA, CDR2 FQGTGA. Between the trimmed V and J ends, which lost 2 bases and 4 bases, there was a span of 2 bases. The CDR3 consists of 12 residues. The CDR3 sequence is CASSLATGELFF. The CDR3 nucleotides are TGTGCCAGCAGCTTAGCCACCGGGGAGCTGTTTTTT.

This clone was detected only a few times. This rearrangement joins TRBV4-2 to TRBJ2-1, with D perhaps TRBD1 (6 bases). This CDR3 has 15 amino acids. V lost 4 bases and J 1 base, leaving 11 bases between the germline ends. Germline CDR1 is LGHNA and CDR2 is YNFKEQ. As DNA, the CDR3 is TGTGCCAGCAGCCGCCCAGGGGAATCCTACAATGAGCAGTTCTTC. It specifies CASSRPGESYNEQFF.

This rearrangement joins TRBV7-6 to TRBJ2-3, with D perhaps TRBD1 (5 bases). V was clipped by 1 base and J by 2 bases, with 7 bases between them. CDR3 size: 14 residues. The germline gives CDR1 SGHVS, CDR2 FNYEAQ. The CDR3 spells CASSLEGYTDTQYF. The CDR3 nucleotides read TGTGCCAGCAGCTTAGAGGGGTACACAGATACGCAGTATTTT.

V gene TRBV10-3 combines with J gene TRBJ2-7, with D unresolved. Germline CDR1 is ENHRY and CDR2 is SYGVKD. This CDR3 region has 12 residues. Trimming cost V 3 bases and J 5 bases, with 8 bases left between them. This chain's CDR3 is CAISDWIHEQYF. The CDR3 DNA sequence: TGTGCCATCAGTGATTGGATCCACGAGCAGTACTTC.